Reported below is one TCR beta chain. Its target is not known. Genes and germline are mouse. The read finishes 1 residue shy of the CDR3 end, and the germline J gene is used to complete it. The sample originates from a study of tissue T cells after allogeneic stem cell transplantation. Study findings and constraints: Which tissue TCRs were alloreactive or antigen-specific was not determined. Some clones might be persisting host cells.

Germline CDR1 and CDR2: KGHTA and FQNQQP. The CDR3 is made up of 13 amino acids. TCRdb's copy holds only in-frame clones and misses some; the assay was immunoSEQ multiplex PCR. The data contain 7,500 to 9,000 clones, over 30% of them singletons. Time point described: mouse harvest day 14 after allogeneic transplant. Mouse grafts combined 10^7 T-cell-depleted bone marrow cells with 10^6 splenic CD5+ T cells. Mice had MHC-mismatched B6 into BALB/c GVHD, sampled day 7 or 14. The rearrangement links TRBV23 to TRBJ1-5. The sample taken for sequencing was skin. This clonotype was obtained from a female BALB/c mouse given C57BL/6 T cells with graft-versus-host disease after an allogeneic hematopoietic cell transplant. The DNA read from the CDR3 is TGCTCCAGCAGTCAATCGTTCAACCAGGCTCCGCTT. This translates into CSSSQSFNQAPL. In full, the CDR3 reads CSSSQSFNQAPLF.